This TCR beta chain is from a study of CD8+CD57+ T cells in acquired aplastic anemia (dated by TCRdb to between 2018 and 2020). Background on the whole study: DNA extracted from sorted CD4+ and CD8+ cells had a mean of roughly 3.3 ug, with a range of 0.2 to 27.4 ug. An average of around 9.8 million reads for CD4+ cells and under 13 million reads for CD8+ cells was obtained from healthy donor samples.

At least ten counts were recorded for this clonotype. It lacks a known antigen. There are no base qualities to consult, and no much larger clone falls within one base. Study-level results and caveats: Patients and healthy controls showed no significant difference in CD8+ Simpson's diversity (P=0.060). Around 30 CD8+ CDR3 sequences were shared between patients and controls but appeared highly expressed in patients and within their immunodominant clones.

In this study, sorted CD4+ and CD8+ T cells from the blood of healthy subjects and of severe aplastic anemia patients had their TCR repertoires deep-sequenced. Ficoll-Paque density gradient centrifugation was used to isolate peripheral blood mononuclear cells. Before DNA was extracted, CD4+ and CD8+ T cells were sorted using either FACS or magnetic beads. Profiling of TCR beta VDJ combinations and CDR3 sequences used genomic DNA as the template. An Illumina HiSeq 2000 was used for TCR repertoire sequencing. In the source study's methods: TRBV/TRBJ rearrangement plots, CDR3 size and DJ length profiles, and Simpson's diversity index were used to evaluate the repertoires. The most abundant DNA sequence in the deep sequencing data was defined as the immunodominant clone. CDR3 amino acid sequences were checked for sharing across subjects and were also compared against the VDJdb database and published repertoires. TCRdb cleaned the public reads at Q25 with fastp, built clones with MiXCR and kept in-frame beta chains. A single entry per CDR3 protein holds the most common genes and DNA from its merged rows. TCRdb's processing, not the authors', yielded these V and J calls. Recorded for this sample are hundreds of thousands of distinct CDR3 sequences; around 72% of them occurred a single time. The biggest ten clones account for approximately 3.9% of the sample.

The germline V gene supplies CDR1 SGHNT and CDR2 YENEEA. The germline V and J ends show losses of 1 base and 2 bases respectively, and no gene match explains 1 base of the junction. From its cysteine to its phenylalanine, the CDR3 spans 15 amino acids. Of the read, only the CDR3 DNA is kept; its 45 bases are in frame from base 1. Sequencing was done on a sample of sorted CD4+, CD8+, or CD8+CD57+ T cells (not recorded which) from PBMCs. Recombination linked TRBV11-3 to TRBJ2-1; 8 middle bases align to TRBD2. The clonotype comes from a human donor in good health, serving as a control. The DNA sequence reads TGTGCCAGCAGCTTAGGCGGGGGGCCCTACAATGAGCAGTTCTTC. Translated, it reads CASSLGGGPYNEQFF.